This T cell receptor beta chain stems from a study of blood T cell repertoires in COVID-19. On the study more broadly: Samples representing acute and convalescent COVID-19 were sourced from the United States, Italy and Spain. The analysed material was cDNA or gDNA that came from T cells, B-cell-depleted T cells, or PBMCs.

The CDR3 sequence is 12 residues long. Germline values: CDR1 SQVTM, CDR2 ANQGSEA. TCRdb's copy holds only in-frame clones and misses some; the assay was immunoSEQ multiplex PCR. This sample carries 78,000 or so clones, about 91% of them seen once, and the ten largest clones take roughly 7%. This sequence originates from a woman aged 50 to 65 with acute or convalescent COVID-19. Sequencing input: peripheral blood. This chain connects TRBV29-1 to TRBJ1-2; 7 bases are shared with TRBD1. The DNA for the CDR3 is TGCTTAGCTAGACAGGGACGGTATGGCTACACCTTC. Its translation: CLARQGRYGYTF.